This T cell receptor (beta chain) was found in a study of OX40 agonist ivuxolimab in advanced cancers. Study-level background: The mean age was approximately 60 years, ranging from about 20 to 90, with around four fifths of participants male. The eligibility criteria allowed prior anti-PD-1, anti-PD-L1 or anti-CTLA-4 therapy, and 30% to 40% had some.

At baseline, cycle 4 day 1, and cycle 7 day 1, blood was sampled. Using immunoSEQ multiplex PCR, the repertoire was profiled, and TCRdb retains in-frame clones only, with some absent. The sample contains fewer than 60,000 clones, around nine tenths of which appear only once. Germline V gives CDR1 LNHDA, CDR2 SQIVND (reference sequence). V lost 3 bases and J lost 2, with 9 bases in between. This CDR3 is built from 14 residues. As to this clone: As yet, its antigen is unknown.

Points from the study as a whole: Low normalized T-cell clonal expansion also characterized some of the nonresponders.

V and J are TRBV19 and TRBJ2-3; D is undetermined. The TCR comes from an adult with an advanced solid tumor such as melanoma, head and neck, liver or kidney cancer. Source: CD4+ or CD8+ T cells sorted from blood, taken in a trial of the OX40 agonist ivuxolimab. The CDR3 sequence: CASSMFAVTDTQYF. The CDR3 bases are TGTGCCAGTAGTATGTTTGCGGTCACAGATACGCAGTATTTT.